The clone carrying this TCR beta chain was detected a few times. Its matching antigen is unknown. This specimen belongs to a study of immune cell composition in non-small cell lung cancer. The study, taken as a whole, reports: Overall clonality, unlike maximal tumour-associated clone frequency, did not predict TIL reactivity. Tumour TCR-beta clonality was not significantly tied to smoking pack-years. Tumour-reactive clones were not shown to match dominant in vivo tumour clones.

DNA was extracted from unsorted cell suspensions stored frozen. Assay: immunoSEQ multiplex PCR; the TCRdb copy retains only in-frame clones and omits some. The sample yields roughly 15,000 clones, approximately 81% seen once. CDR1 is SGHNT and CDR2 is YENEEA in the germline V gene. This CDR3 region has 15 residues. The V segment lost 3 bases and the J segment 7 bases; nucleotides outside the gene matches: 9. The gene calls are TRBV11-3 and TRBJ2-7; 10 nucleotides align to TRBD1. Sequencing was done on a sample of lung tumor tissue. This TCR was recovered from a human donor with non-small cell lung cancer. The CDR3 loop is CASSFSGTGAMEQYF. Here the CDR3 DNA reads TGTGCCAGCAGCTTCTCCGGGACAGGGGCGATGGAGCAGTACTTC.